This T cell receptor beta chain was identified during a study of shared clonotypes between healthy human individuals. Looking at the study overall: Those who served as donors were a couple of women and a few men between the ages of 18 and 49.

The assay was immunoSEQ multiplex PCR, and TCRdb's table has in-frame clones only and misses some. The table includes over a million clones, about 74% detected once. V shed 1 base and J 4 bases; nucleotides not matched to a gene: 12. Germline lookup yields CDR1 MGHRA and CDR2 YSYEKL. The CDR3 is 18 amino acids. The clonotype originates from a man aged 18 to 35 in good health. Sequencing was done on a sample of memory CD4+ T cells sorted from blood. Documented subset: CD45RA-negative fraction. This rearrangement joins TRBV4-1 to TRBJ1-1; 10 bases agree with TRBD1. In DNA, the CDR3 is TGCGCCAGCAGCCAAGGAATGCTACGGGACAGGGGTACCACTGAAGCTTTCTTT. Translation: CASSQGMLRDRGTTEAFF.